The 19 T cell receptor beta chains reported below all come from one sample, sequenced in a study of blood T cells in healthy people across ages. The authors ran a second PCR of about 6 to 11 cycles using a sample-barcoded 5' primer and a J-beta primer mix. TCRdb passed the 5' RACE reads through MiXCR, listing each CDR3 protein once. The sample carries about 1.4 million distinct CDR3 sequences, approximately 59% recorded once. The sequenced sample was blood. These receptor sequences come from a man between 18 and 29 years old in good health.

The gene calls are TRBV6-2 or TRBV6-3 and TRBJ1-2; D might be TRBD1 (5 bases). Trimming left V 0 bases short and J 4 bases short, with 18 bases between. Germline CDR1 reads MNHEY; CDR2 reads SVGEGT. The CDR3 spans 17 residues. CDR3 DNA: TGTGCCAGCAGTTACTCCTCGCTGCCGGGGCAGATCTATGGCTACACCTTC. Amino acids: CASSYSSLPGQIYGYTF.

This chain joins TRBV7-6 and TRBJ1-2, with 10 bases aligning to TRBD1. The length of the CDR3 is 13 residues. Losses at the gene ends were 6 bases for V and 6 bases for J; bases not matched to a gene: 4. Germline loops: CDR1 SGHVS, CDR2 FNYEAQ. This CDR3 is CASSSGTGDGYTF. For the CDR3, the DNA is TGTGCCAGCAGTTCCGGGACAGGGGATGGCTACACCTTC.

The gene calls are TRBV6-5 and TRBJ2-5; D is unclear. CDR1 is MNHEY, CDR2 SVGAGI, per germline. The CDR3 has 13 amino acids. Trimming removed 5 bases from V and 4 bases from J, with 11 bases in between. In DNA form, the CDR3 reads TGTGCCAGCAGTCCGAGCTTTCGAGAGACCCAGTACTTC. This sequence encodes CASSPSFRETQYF.

This clonotype has a handful of counts. The CDR3 DNA reads TGTGCCAGCAGTTTAGACCGCAACATTCAGTACTTC. It encodes CASSLDRNIQYF. The rearrangement uses TRBV27 and TRBJ2-4; no definite D call. Germline V lookup: CDR1 MNHEY, CDR2 SMNVEV (reference sequence). CDR3 length equals 12 residues. V shed 2 bases and J shed 7 bases, with 6 bases lying between them.

This chain uses TRBV5-1 with TRBJ2-7; 9 nucleotides line up with TRBD1. J was trimmed by 4 bases and V by 1 base; bases with no gene match: 6. This CDR3 spans 15 amino acids. Per the germline V gene, CDR1 is SGHRS and CDR2 is YFSETQ. CDR3: CASSLTGQGIYEQYF. The CDR3 DNA sequence: TGCGCCAGCAGCTTGACAGGACAGGGGATATACGAGCAGTACTTC.

The chain employs TRBV27 and TRBJ1-5, with a tentative D call TRBD1 (5 bases). Germline CDR1 MNHEY, CDR2 SMNVEV (reference sequence). Trimming removed 5 bases from V and 2 bases from J, with 19 bases in between. This CDR3 comprises 17 residues. The CDR3 reads CASSHPEPPRGNQPQHF. The CDR3 bases are TGTGCCAGCAGTCACCCTGAGCCCCCCAGGGGCAATCAGCCCCAGCATTTT.

This clonotype occurred a few times. This chain joins TRBV29-1 and TRBJ1-5; TRBD1 aligns across 8 bases. V trimming: 4 bases; J trimming: 5 bases; junction bases outside the gene matches: 4. This CDR3 region has 13 residues. From germline, CDR1 is SQVTM and CDR2 ANQGSEA. Written as DNA, the CDR3 is TGCAGCGTTGGGGCAGGGGGCGATCAGCCCCAGCATTTT. Residues: CSVGAGGDQPQHF. The variable domain in full, completed from reference TRBV29-1 and TRBJ1-5, reads SAVISQKPSRDICQRGTSLTIQCQVDSQVTMMFWYRQQPGQSLTLIATANQGSEATYESGFVIDKFPISRPNLTFSTLTVSNMSPEDSSIYLCSVGAGGDQPQHFGDGTRLSIL.

CDR3 sequence (DNA): TGTGCCACCAGTGATACAAACCAAGAGACCCAGTACTTC. This translates into CATSDTNQETQYF. The chain carries TRBV24-1 and TRBJ2-5; D ambiguous. CDR1 KGHDR and CDR2 SFDVKD come from the germline V gene. V dropped 3 bases and J dropped 0 bases, with 4 bases sitting between them. The CDR3 is 13 amino acids.

This rearrangement joins TRBV5-1 to TRBJ2-3; 12 bases are a match to TRBD2. CDR1 and CDR2 from the germline V gene are SGHRS and YFSETQ. V lost 3 bases, J lost 4 bases, and 6 bases stayed unmatched. The CDR3 consists of 16 residues. In DNA form, the CDR3 reads TGCGCCAGCAGCTGGCAACTAGCGGGGGGCCCAGATACGCAGTATTTT. It yields the protein CASSWQLAGGPDTQYF.

Concerning this clonotype: At one end, the junction sequence differs from germline, possibly due to a read error. J is TRBJ1-4 and V is TRBV11-2; no reliable D call. Germline V CDR1 and CDR2: SGHAT, FQNNGV. The CDR3 is 15 residues long. The DNA of the CDR3 is TGTGCCAGCAGCTCTAAGGGCAGTACTAAGGAAAAACTGTTTTTT. Protein: CASSSKGSTKEKLFF.

Here the CDR3 DNA reads TGCGCCAGCAGCCAACCCCTAGCGGGAGTCACAGATACGCAGTATTTT. This sequence encodes CASSQPLAGVTDTQYF. This rearrangement joins TRBV4-1 to TRBJ2-3, with 10 bases fitting TRBD2. CDR3 length: 16 amino acids. Germline CDR1 and CDR2: MGHRA and YSYEKL. Trimming removed 2 bases from V and 2 bases from J; junction bases left unmatched: 4.

Here the CDR3 DNA reads TGCAGTGCTAGAGATCTTCCTAGCGGGACCTACAATGAGCAGTTCTTC. It is translated as CSARDLPSGTYNEQFF. The J gene is TRBJ2-1, the V gene TRBV20-1, with 9 nucleotides matching TRBD2. With V trimmed by 0 bases and J by 2 bases, 5 bases remained unmatched. Germline CDR1 reads DFQATT; CDR2 reads SNEGSKA (reference sequence). The CDR3 extends over 16 amino acids.

This clonotype was observed a handful of times. V and J are TRBV5-4 and TRBJ2-3, with D unclear. CDR3 length equals 11 residues. Germline-derived CDR1 and CDR2 are SGHNT and YYREEE (reference sequence). Trimming removed 5 bases from V and 6 bases from J, with 7 bases in between. CDR3: CASRASDTQYF. The CDR3 DNA reads as TGTGCCAGCAGAGCTTCTGATACGCAGTATTTT.

The V gene is TRBV20-1, the J gene TRBJ2-1; D may be TRBD1 or TRBD2 (5 bases each). The CDR3 is 16 residues long. V lost 6 bases and J lost 9, with 27 bases in between. Germline V gene lookup returns CDR1 DFQATT and CDR2 SNEGSKA (reference sequence). As DNA, the CDR3 is TGCAGTGCCCTATTGGGGACCCCTAAGTCCTATGGTGAGCAGTTCTTC. This gives the protein CSALLGTPKSYGEQFF.

This clonotype was counted at least ten times. This chain joins TRBV28 and TRBJ1-2, with D perhaps matching TRBD1 (6 bases). The CDR3 consists of 16 residues. The V end was cut by 3 bases, the J end by 4 bases, with 18 bases between. Germline V lookup: CDR1 MDHEN, CDR2 SYDVKM. The CDR3 is CASSFSLWGGPYGYTF. DNA for the CDR3: TGTGCCAGCAGTTTCTCTTTATGGGGGGGGCCCTATGGCTACACCTTC.

This clonotype came up a few times. This rearrangement joins TRBV20-1 to TRBJ2-7; D possibly corresponds to TRBD2 (5 bases). Trimming cost V 6 bases and J 0 bases, with 18 bases left between them. Germline lookup yields CDR1 DFQATT and CDR2 SNEGSKA (reference sequence). The CDR3 consists of 15 residues. The CDR3 DNA is TGCAGTGCCACTTGCGGGCCCCCTTGCTCCTACGAGCAGTACTTC. It specifies CSATCGPPCSYEQYF.

The rearrangement uses TRBV27 and TRBJ1-2; 7 nucleotides match TRBD1. The germline V gene has CDR1 MNHEY and CDR2 SMNVEV (reference sequence). V gave up 5 bases and J gave up 8 bases; unmatched junction bases: 14. This CDR3 is 15 amino acids long. The chain's CDR3 is CASSPLGEGAGGYTF. DNA for the CDR3: TGTGCCAGCAGTCCCCTGGGGGAGGGGGCGGGCGGCTACACCTTC.

This chain connects TRBV11-2 to TRBJ2-7, with D perhaps matching TRBD2 (5 bases). The CDR3 extends over 15 amino acids. V was clipped by 2 bases and J by 0 bases, with 11 bases between them. The V gene's germline CDR1 is SGHAT and CDR2 FQNNGV. CDR3 region: CASSLIGESSYEQYF. The DNA for the CDR3 is TGTGCCAGCAGCTTAATCGGGGAGAGCTCCTACGAGCAGTACTTC. Complete variable domain (other parts from reference TRBV11-2 and TRBJ2-7): EAGVAQSPRYKIIEKRQSVAFWCNPISGHATLYWYQQILGQGPKLLIQFQNNGVVDDSQLPKDRFSAERLKGVDSTLKIQPAKLEDSAVYLCASSLIGESSYEQYFGPGTRLTVT.

V is TRBV25-1 and J is TRBJ1-6; TRBD1 matches at 7 bases. Germline V gene data show CDR1 as MGHDK and CDR2 as SYGVNS. V was clipped by 7 bases and J by 7 bases; unmatched bases: 7. The CDR3 contains 14 residues. The CDR3, as DNA: TGTGCCAGCATTCCGACAGGGACCAATTCACCCCTCCACTTT. It translates to CASIPTGTNSPLHF.